The 15 T cell receptor beta chains presented below share a single source sample, sequenced in a study of cytomegalovirus exposure and HLA in healthy donors. Primers included in the PCR were 60 Vbeta and 13 Jbeta primers. Data came from immunoSEQ multiplex PCR; TCRdb stores just in-frame clones and leaves some out. The sample yields fewer than 200,000 clones, less than 90% seen once. Sequenced input: PBMCs. The receptors originated from a girl less than two years old in good health and CMV-seronegative.

The rearrangement joins TRBV11-1 to TRBJ1-2; TRBD1 aligns across 7 bases. The CDR3 contains 13 residues. Germline CDR1 reads SGHAT; CDR2 reads FQDESV (reference sequence). J gave up 2 bases and V 5 bases, and 2 bases lay outside the gene matches. In nucleotides, the CDR3 is TGTGCCAGCAGCCAGACAGGGAACTATGGCTACACCTTC. Translating it yields CASSQTGNYGYTF.

Remarks on this clone: At one of its ends the junction is not consistent with the germline gene, which may arise from a read error. This chain connects TRBV7-9 to TRBJ1-2, with D hard to call. Germline CDR1 reads SEHNR; CDR2 reads FQNEAQ (reference sequence). The CDR3 consists of 16 residues. The CDR3 reads CSSSLDPLGSNYGYTF. The CDR3 bases are TGTTCCAGCAGCTTAGATCCCCTGGGGAGTAACTATGGCTACACCTTC.

V is TRBV12-2 and J is TRBJ2-2; the D segment call TRBD2 is taken from the table without a DNA check. TRBV12-2 is described as a pseudogene. CDR3 length equals 13 residues. DNA of the CDR3: TGTGCAAGTCGAGGGAGAAACACCGGGGAGCTGTTTTTT. This translates into CASRGRNTGELFF.

This chain joins TRBV7-9 and TRBJ1-2, with no clear D. Trimming left V 0 bases short and J 2 bases short, with 4 bases between. Germline CDR1 SEHNR, CDR2 FQNEAQ (reference sequence). This CDR3 is built from 13 residues. DNA for the CDR3: TGTGCCAGCAGCTTAGCCTACAACTATGGCTACACCTTC. Translating gives CASSLAYNYGYTF.

The chain combines TRBV4-2 with TRBJ2-7; 9 bases are shared with TRBD2. This CDR3 is 16 amino acids long. Trimming at V came to 0 bases and at J to 4 bases, leaving 7 bases not matched to a gene. Germline CDR1 and CDR2: LGHNA and YNFKEQ. The CDR3 region is CASSQDQASGAYEQYF. CDR3 in DNA: TGTGCCAGCAGCCAAGATCAGGCTAGCGGGGCGTACGAGCAGTACTTC.

This clone was recorded only once. This chain links TRBV2 with TRBJ2-7; a weak D match, TRBD2 (5 bases). Germline lookup yields CDR1 SNHLY and CDR2 FYNNEI. This CDR3 has 11 amino acids. CDR3 in amino acids: CAAGESYEQYF. CDR3 coding DNA: TGTGCAGCCGGGGAGTCCTACGAGCAGTACTTC.

The CDR3 reads CASSLRLGSKNIQYF. For the CDR3, the DNA is TGTGCCAGCAGCTTGCGTCTCGGGTCCAAAAACATTCAGTACTTC. This sequence joins TRBV5-4 and TRBJ2-4; D gene uncertain. This CDR3 is built from 15 residues. Per the germline V gene, CDR1 is SGHNT and CDR2 is YYREEE (reference sequence). Trimming removed 1 base from V and 2 bases from J, with 10 bases in between.

The chain uses TRBV5-4 and TRBJ2-1; D is possibly TRBD2 (6 bases). CDR1 is SGHNT and CDR2 is YYREEE in the germline V gene (reference sequence). V lost 4 bases and J 8 bases, leaving 16 bases between the germline ends. CDR3 length: 14 residues. Here the CDR3 reads CASSPRVGGDEQFF. The CDR3 nucleotides read TGTGCCAGCAGCCCAAGGGTGGGAGGCGATGAGCAGTTCTTC.

This chain connects TRBV6-5 to TRBJ2-1; D call uncertain. This CDR3 is built from 11 residues. Germline V lookup: CDR1 MNHEY, CDR2 SVGAGI. V was cut by 5 bases and J by 10 bases, with 9 bases left in between. CDR3 coding DNA: TGTGCCAGCAGTACAACGTCAGAGCAGTTCTTC. Translated, it gives CASSTTSEQFF.

In DNA form, the CDR3 reads TGTGCCAGCAGTGAACTAGCGGGGGTTAATGAGCAGTTCTTC. It specifies CASSELAGVNEQFF. V usage is TRBV6-1 and J usage is TRBJ2-1; 10 bases agree with TRBD2. The germline V gene encodes CDR1 MNHNS and CDR2 SASEGT. Trimming removed 2 bases from V and 7 bases from J; junction bases left unmatched: 2. The CDR3 length is 14 residues.

V is TRBV2 and J is TRBJ1-2; a weak D match, TRBD1 (5 bases). Germline values: CDR1 SNHLY, CDR2 FYNNEI. This CDR3 has 14 residues. The V end lost 4 bases, the J end lost 2 bases, and 11 bases lay between the germline ends. This chain's CDR3 is CASSGDWSNYGYTF. Written as DNA, the CDR3 is TGTGCCAGCAGTGGGGACTGGTCGAACTATGGCTACACCTTC.

CDR3 DNA: TGTGCCAGCTCGGCTACTAGCGGGGGATATTACGAGCAGTACTTC. This codes for CASSATSGGYYEQYF. The chain joins TRBV18 to TRBJ2-7, with 11 bases aligning to TRBD2. The CDR3 covers 15 residues. From germline, CDR1 is KGHSH and CDR2 LQKENI. The V segment lost 6 bases and the J segment 4 bases; nucleotides outside the gene matches: 8.

The chain joins TRBV14 to TRBJ2-7; D remains unclear. CDR1 is SGHDN, CDR2 FVKESK, per germline. This CDR3 has 13 amino acids. The V and J ends lost 0 bases and 7 bases respectively, with 10 bases between them. The CDR3 DNA follows: TGTGCCAGCAGCCAAGACGTAATGCGGGAGCAGTACTTC. Encoded protein: CASSQDVMREQYF. Combining the CDR3 with reference TRBV14 and TRBJ2-7 gives the whole variable domain EAGVTQFPSHSVIEKGQTVTLRCDPISGHDNLYWYRRVMGKEIKFLLHFVKESKQDESGMPNNRFLAERTGGTYSTLKVQPAELEDSGVYFCASSQDVMREQYFGPGTRLTVT.

The chain is built from TRBV30 and TRBJ1-2; 8 bases fit TRBD1. CDR3 length equals 15 residues. The V gene end was trimmed by 2 bases and the J gene end by 4 bases; junction bases not matched to a gene: 9. Germline CDR1 reads GTSNPN; CDR2 reads SVGIG (reference sequence). CDR3 residues: CAWSLPGTGGYGYTF. The CDR3 coding sequence is TGTGCCTGGAGTCTGCCCGGGACAGGAGGCTATGGCTACACCTTC.

This clone came up a few times. V and J are TRBV10-3 and TRBJ2-7, with 7 bases matching TRBD1. This CDR3 region has 13 residues. Germline lookup yields CDR1 ENHRY and CDR2 SYGVKD. V lost 9 bases and J lost 0; bases outside the gene matches: 5. CDR3 loop: CAIRGQSSYEQYF. CDR3 coding DNA: TGTGCCATTAGGGGACAGAGCTCCTACGAGCAGTACTTC.